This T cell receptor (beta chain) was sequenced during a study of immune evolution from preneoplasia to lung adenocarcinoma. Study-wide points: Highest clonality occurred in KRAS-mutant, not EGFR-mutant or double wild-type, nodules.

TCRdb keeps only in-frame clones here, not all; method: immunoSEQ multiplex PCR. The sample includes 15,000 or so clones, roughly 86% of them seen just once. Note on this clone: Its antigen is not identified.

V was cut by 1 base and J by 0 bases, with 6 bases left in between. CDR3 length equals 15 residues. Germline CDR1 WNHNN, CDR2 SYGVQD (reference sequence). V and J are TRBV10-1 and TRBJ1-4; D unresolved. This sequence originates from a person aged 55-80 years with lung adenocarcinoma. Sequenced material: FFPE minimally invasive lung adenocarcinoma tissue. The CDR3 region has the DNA TGCGCCAGCAGTGAGTTTGGACCAACTAATGAAAAACTGTTTTTT. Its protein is CASSEFGPTNEKLFF.